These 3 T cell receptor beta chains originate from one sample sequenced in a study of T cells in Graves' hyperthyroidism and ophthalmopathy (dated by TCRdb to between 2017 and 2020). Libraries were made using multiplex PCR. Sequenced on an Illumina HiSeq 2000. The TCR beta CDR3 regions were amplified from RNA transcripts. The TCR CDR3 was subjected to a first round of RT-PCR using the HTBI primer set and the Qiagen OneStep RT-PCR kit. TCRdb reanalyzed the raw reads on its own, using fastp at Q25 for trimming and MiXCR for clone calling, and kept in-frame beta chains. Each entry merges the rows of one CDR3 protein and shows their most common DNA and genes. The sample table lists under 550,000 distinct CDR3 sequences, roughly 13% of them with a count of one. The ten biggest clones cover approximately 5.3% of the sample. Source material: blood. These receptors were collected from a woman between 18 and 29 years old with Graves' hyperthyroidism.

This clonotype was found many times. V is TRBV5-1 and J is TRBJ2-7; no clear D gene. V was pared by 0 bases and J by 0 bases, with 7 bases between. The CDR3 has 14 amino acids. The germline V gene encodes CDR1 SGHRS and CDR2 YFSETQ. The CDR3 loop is CASSLGSVSYEQYF. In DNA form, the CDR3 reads TGCGCCAGCAGCTTGGGCAGTGTCTCCTACGAGCAGTACTTC. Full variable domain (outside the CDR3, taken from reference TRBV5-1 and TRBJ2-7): KAGVTQTPRYLIKTRGQQVTLSCSPISGHRSVSWYQQTPGQGLQFLFEYFSETQRNKGNFPGRFSGRQFSNSRSEMNVSTLELGDSALYLCASSLGSVSYEQYFGPGTRLTVT.

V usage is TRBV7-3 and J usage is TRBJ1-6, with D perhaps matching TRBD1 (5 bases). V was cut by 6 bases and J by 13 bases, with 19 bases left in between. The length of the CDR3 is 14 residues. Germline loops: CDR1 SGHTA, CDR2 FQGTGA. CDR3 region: CASREGSVSGPLHF. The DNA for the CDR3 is TGTGCCAGCAGGGAGGGGTCGGTCTCTGGGCCCCTCCACTTT.

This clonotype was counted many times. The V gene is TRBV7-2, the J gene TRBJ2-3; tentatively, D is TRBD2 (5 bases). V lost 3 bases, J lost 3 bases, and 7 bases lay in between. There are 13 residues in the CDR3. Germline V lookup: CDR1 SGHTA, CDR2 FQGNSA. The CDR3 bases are TGTGCCAGCAGCTTCGTAGCGACAGATACGCAGTATTTT. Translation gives CASSFVATDTQYF.